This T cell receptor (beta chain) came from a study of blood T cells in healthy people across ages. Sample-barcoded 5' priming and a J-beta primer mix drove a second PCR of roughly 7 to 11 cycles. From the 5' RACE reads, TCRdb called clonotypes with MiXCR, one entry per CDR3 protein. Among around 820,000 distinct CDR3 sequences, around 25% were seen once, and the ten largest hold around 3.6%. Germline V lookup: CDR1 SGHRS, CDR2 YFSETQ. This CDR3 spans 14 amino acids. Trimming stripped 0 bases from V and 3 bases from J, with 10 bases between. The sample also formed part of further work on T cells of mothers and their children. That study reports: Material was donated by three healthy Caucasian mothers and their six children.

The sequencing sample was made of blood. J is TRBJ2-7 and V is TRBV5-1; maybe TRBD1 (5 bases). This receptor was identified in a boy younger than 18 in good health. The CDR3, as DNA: TGCGCCAGCAGCTTGGAGCAGGGCCGCTACGAGCAGTACTTC. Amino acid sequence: CASSLEQGRYEQYF.